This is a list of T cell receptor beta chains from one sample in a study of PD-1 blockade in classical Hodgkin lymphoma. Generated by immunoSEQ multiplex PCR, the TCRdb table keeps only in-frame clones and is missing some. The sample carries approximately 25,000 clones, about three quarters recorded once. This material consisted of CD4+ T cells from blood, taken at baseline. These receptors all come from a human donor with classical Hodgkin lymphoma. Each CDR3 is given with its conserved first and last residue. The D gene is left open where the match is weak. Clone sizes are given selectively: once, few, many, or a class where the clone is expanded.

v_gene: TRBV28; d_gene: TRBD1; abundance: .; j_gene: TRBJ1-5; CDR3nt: TGTGCCAGCAGCGTGACAGGGCACCCCCTACACCAGCATTTT; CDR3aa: CASSVTGHPLHQHF
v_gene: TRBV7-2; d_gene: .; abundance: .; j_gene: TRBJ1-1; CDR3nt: TGTGCCAGCAGCCCGGGAGGGCGGCCCGGTATGAACACTGAAGCTTTCTTT; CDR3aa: CASSPGGRPGMNTEAFF
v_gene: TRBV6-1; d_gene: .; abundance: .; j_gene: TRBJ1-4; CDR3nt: TGTGCCAGCAGTGGGTCCGCTTCTGCAACTAATGAAAAACTGTTTTTT; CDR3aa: CASSGSASATNEKLFF
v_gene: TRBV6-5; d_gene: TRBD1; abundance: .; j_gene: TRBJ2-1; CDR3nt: TGTGCCAGCAGTGGACCCGGGACAGGGTCCGCTGAGCAGTTCTTC; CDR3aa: CASSGPGTGSAEQFF
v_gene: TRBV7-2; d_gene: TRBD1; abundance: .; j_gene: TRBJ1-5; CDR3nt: TGTGCCAGCAGCTTAACACAGGGGCGGACTCAGCCCCAGCATTTT; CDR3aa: CASSLTQGRTQPQHF
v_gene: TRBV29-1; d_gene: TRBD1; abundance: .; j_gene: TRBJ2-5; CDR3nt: TGCAGCGCCGCTCAGGGGGCAGGGGAGACCCAGTACTTC; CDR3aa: CSAAQGAGETQYF
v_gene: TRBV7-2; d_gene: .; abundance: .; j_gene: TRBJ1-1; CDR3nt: TGTGCCAGCAGCTTGGGTTACGTAGGGCGAGAAGCTTTCTTT; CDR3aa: CASSLGYVGREAFF
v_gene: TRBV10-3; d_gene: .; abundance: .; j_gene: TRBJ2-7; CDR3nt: TGTGCCATCAGGTCGCGGGACGAGCAGTACTTC; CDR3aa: CAIRSRDEQYF
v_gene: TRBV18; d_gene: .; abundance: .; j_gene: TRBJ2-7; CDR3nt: TGTGCCAGCTCACTTGCCCCCGAATACGAGCAGTACTTC; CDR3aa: CASSLAPEYEQYF
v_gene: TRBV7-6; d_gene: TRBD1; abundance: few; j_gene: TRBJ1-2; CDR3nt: TGTGCCAGCAGCTCCCGACGGGACAGTCGGGGCTACACCTTC; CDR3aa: CASSSRRDSRGYTF
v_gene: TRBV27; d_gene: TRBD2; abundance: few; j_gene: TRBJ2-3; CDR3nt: TGTGCCAGCAGTTTGACTAGCGGGGGGGCGGGGGCAGATACGCAGTATTTT; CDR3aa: CASSLTSGGAGADTQYF
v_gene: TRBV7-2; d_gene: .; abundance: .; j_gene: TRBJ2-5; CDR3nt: TGTGCCAGCAGTTACCTAGGGGGGCTAGGGACCCAGTACTTC; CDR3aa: CASSYLGGLGTQYF
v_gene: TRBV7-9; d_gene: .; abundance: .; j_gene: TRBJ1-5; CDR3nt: TGTGCCAGCAGCTTAGGGGCAGGGGAAACCAATCAGCCCCAGCATTTT; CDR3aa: CASSLGAGETNQPQHF
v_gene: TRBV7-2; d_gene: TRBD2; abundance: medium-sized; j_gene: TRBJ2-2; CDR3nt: TGTGCCAGCAGCAGCCCCAGCGGGGGGGACACCGGGGAGCTGTTTTTT; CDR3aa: CASSSPSGGDTGELFF
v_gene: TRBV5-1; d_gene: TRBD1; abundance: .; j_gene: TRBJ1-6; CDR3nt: TGCGCCAGCCGCCTCGGGACAGGGGAGTCACCCCTCCACTTT; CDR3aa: CASRLGTGESPLHF
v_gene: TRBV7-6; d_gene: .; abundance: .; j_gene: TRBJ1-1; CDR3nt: TGTGCCAGCAGCCCAGTGGCAGGTCGCTTGAACACTGAAGCTTTCTTT; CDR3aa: CASSPVAGRLNTEAFF
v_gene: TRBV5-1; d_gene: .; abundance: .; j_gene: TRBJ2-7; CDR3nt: TGCGCCAGCAGCTCGACCTCAGGGGTCAACGAGCAGTACTTC; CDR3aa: CASSSTSGVNEQYF